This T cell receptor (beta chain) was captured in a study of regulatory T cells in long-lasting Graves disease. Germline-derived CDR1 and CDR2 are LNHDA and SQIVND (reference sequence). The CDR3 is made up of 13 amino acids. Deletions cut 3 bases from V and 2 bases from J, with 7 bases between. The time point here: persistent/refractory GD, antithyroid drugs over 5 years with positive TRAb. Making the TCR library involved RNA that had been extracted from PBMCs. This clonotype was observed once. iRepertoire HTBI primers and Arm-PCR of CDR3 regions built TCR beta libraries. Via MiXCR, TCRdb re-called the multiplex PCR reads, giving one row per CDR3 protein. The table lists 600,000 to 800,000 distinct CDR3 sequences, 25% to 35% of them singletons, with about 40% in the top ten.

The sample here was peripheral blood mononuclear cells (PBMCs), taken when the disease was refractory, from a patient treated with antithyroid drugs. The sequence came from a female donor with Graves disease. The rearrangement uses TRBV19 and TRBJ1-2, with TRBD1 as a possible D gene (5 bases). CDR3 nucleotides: TGTGCCAGTAGTATGGCAGGGAACTATGGCTACACCTTC. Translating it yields CASSMAGNYGYTF. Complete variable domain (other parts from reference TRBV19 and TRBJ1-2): DGGITQSPKYLFRKEGQNVTLSCEQNLNHDAMYWYRQDPGQGLRLIYYSQIVNDFQKGDIAEGYSVSREKKESFPLTVTSAQKNPTAFYLCASSMAGNYGYTFGSGTRLTVV.